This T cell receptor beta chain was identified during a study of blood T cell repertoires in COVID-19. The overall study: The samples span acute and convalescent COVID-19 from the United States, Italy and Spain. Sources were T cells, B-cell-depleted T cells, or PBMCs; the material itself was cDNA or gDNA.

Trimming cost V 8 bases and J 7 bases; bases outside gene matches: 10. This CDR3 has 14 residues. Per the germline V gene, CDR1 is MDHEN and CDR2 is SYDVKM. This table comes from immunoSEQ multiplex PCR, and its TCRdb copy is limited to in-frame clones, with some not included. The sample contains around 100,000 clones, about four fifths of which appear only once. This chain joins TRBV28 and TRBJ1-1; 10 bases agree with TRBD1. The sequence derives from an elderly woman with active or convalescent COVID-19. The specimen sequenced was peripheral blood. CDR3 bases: TGTGCCAGCGGGACAGGGGACCGCCGGGGTGAAGCTTTCTTT. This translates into CASGTGDRRGEAFF.